The rows below give T cell receptor beta chains drawn from one sample of a study of blood T cell repertoires in COVID-19. The protocol was immunoSEQ multiplex PCR, while the TCRdb copy is restricted to in-frame clones and leaves out a portion. The table lists more than 90,000 clones, around 92% of them singletons. Sequences were obtained from peripheral blood. The receptors originated from a man aged 45-60 years with active COVID-19. The CDR3 runs from the conserved cysteine through the conserved F or W. A D gene is named only where the DNA matches it firmly. Clone size is stated in some rows and not others, as once, few, many or a class when expanded.

NA,NA,TRBV18,TRBJ1-1,CASSWRNTEAFF,TGTGCCAGCTCGTGGAGGAACACTGAAGCTTTCTTT
NA,NA,TRBV7-8,TRBJ1-4,CASSRNQGEKLFF,TGTGCCAGCAGCCGAAACCAGGGTGAAAAACTGTTTTTT
NA,NA,TRBV25-1,TRBJ2-7,CASSKTSHSLEQYF,TGTGCCAGCAGTAAGACTAGTCACTCCCTCGAGCAGTACTTC
TRBD1,NA,TRBV5-1,TRBJ2-5,CASSRDSPLQETQYF,TGCGCCAGCAGCCGGGACAGCCCCCTCCAAGAGACCCAGTACTTC
NA,NA,TRBV11-2,TRBJ2-7,CASSLDRFDYYEQYF,TGTGCCAGCAGCTTAGATCGTTTTGACTACTACGAGCAGTACTTC
TRBD2,once,TRBV7-9,TRBJ2-3,CASSPGLAVQGTQYF,TGTGCCAGCAGCCCAGGACTAGCGGTTCAAGGTACGCAGTATTTT
TRBD2,NA,TRBV11-1,TRBJ2-5,CASSGGLAVETQYF,TGTGCCAGCAGCGGGGGACTAGCGGTGGAGACCCAGTACTTC
NA,NA,TRBV28,TRBJ2-7,CASGGGIYEQYF,TGTGCCAGCGGGGGCGGAATCTACGAGCAGTACTTC
NA,NA,TRBV4-1,TRBJ2-3,CASSHSGTRLFSTDTQYF,TGCGCCAGCAGCCACTCCGGGACAAGATTATTTAGCACAGATACGCAGTATTTT
NA,NA,TRBV30,TRBJ1-6,CAYSQGYNSPLHF,TGTGCCTATTCACAGGGCTATAATTCACCCCTCCACTTT
TRBD1,NA,TRBV19,TRBJ2-2,CASSHRGIMAGELFF,TGTGCCAGTAGTCACAGGGGGATAATGGCCGGGGAGCTGTTTTTT